This T cell receptor beta chain was recovered during a study of cytomegalovirus exposure and HLA in healthy donors. Overall study: A later analysis reported the same platform for the approximately 110 validation repertoires and the roughly 700 first-cohort repertoires.

The assay was immunoSEQ multiplex PCR, and TCRdb's table has in-frame clones only and misses some. Of some 70,000 clones listed, around 85% were seen once; the top ten hold around 3%. Germline trimming cut 1 base from V and 10 bases from J; bases unmatched to any gene: 8. The germline CDR1 and CDR2 sequences are SGHTA and FQGTGA. The CDR3 runs to 14 residues. A remark on this clone: Its antigen remains unidentified.

The study, taken as a whole, reports: The study flagged approximately 180 TCR beta chains as cytomegalovirus-associated.

The chain combines TRBV7-3 with TRBJ2-3; 7 bases match TRBD2. The sequence derives from a man younger than 40 in good health and CMV-seronegative. The sample comprised PBMCs. DNA of the CDR3: TGTGCCAGCAGCTTAAGACTAGCAGGTGATCCGCAGTATTTT. Its protein is CASSLRLAGDPQYF. Variable domain in full (rest from reference TRBV7-3 and TRBJ2-3): GAGVSQTPSNKVTEKGKYVELRCDPISGHTALYWYRQSLGQGPEFLIYFQGTGAADDSGLPNDRFFAVRPEGSVSTLKIQRTERGDSAVYLCASSLRLAGDPQYFGPGTRLTVL.